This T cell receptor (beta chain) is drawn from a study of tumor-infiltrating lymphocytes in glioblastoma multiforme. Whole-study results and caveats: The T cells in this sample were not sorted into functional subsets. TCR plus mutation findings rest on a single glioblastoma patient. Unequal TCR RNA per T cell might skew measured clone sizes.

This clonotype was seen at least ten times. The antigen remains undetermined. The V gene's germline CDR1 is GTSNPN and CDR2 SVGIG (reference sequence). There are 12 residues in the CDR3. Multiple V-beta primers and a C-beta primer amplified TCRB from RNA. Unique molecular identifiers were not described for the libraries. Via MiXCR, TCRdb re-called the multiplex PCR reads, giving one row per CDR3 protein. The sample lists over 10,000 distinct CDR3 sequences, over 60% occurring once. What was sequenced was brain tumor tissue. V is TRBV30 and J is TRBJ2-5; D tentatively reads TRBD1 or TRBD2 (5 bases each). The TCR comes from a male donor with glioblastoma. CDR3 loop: CAGGARRETQYF. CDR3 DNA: TGTGCTGGGGGTGCCCGAAGGGAGACCCAGTACTTC. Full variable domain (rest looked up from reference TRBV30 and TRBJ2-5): SQTIHQWPATLVQPVGSPLSLECTVEGTSNPNLYWYRQAAGRGLQLLFYSVGIGQISSEVPQNLSASRPQDRQFILSSKKLLLSDSGFYLCAGGARRETQYFGPGTRLLVL.